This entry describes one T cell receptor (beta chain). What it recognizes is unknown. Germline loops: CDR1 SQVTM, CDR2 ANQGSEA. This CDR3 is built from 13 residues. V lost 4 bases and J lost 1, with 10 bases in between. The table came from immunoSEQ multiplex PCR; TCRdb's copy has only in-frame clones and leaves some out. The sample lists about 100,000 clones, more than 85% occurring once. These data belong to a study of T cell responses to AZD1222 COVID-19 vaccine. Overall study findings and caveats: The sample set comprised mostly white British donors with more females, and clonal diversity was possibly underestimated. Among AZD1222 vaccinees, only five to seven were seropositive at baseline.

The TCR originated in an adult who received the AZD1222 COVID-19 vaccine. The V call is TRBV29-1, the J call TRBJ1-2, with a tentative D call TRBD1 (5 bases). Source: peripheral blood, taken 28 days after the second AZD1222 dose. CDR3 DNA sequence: TGCAGCGTTGCCAGGGCCGATAACTATGGCTACACCTTC. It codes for CSVARADNYGYTF.